The 31 T cell receptor beta chains reported below all come from one sample, sequenced in a study of radiation and T cells in renal cell carcinoma. The data were produced by immunoSEQ multiplex PCR, yet TCRdb's version contains in-frame clones alone and is incomplete. The sample lists about 130,000 clones; roughly four fifths were seen once. Time point reported: blood 2 weeks post-SBRT. Sample treatment: 15 Gy SBRT to primary tumor, nephrectomy 4 weeks later. The input for sequencing was blood, taken from a patient whose treatment included radiotherapy and nephrectomy. These receptors were obtained from a man aged 50-59 years with renal cell carcinoma.

The gene calls are TRBV7-2 and TRBJ1-4, with D tentatively TRBD1 (5 bases). The CDR3 has 13 residues. In germline, CDR1 is SGHTA, CDR2 FQGNSA. V was pared by 7 bases and J by 7 bases, with 13 bases between. The CDR3 bases are TGTGCCAGCATGAAGGGGTCGGGTGAAAAACTGTTTTTT. It yields the protein CASMKGSGEKLFF.

The J gene is TRBJ2-3, the V gene TRBV2; D remains ambiguous. This CDR3 is built from 14 residues. Germline V gene sequence: CDR1 SNHLY, CDR2 FYNNEI. V lost 10 bases, J lost 0 bases, and 14 bases lay in between. CDR3 DNA: TGTGCCATGTCTAGAAGAACTAGCACAGATACGCAGTATTTT. Protein sequence: CAMSRRTSTDTQYF.

Regarding this clone: Other DNA sequences of this sample code for an identical CDR3. V and J are TRBV19 and TRBJ1-5; D is uncertain. V lost 3 bases to trimming and J lost 3 bases, with 6 bases between them. The CDR3 spans 13 residues. Germline V gene sequence: CDR1 LNHDA, CDR2 SQIVND (reference sequence). The CDR3 region has the DNA TGTGCCAGTAGTATTTCCGTCAATCAGCCCCAGCATTTT. This codes for CASSISVNQPQHF.

The genes are TRBV9 and TRBJ2-1; 9 bases agree with TRBD2. Germline CDR1 and CDR2: SGDLS and YYNGEE. The CDR3 sequence is 17 residues long. Germline trimming cut 6 bases from V and 8 bases from J; bases unmatched to any gene: 18. CDR3 protein: CASIDGTSFTIFDEQFF. The DNA for the CDR3 is TGTGCCAGCATTGACGGGACTAGCTTTACAATTTTCGATGAGCAGTTCTTC.

This rearrangement joins TRBV5-1 to TRBJ1-3, with TRBD1 identical over 10 bases. This CDR3 has 16 residues. From germline, CDR1 is SGHRS and CDR2 YFSETQ. J was trimmed by 0 bases and V by 4 bases; bases with no gene match: 4. CDR3 protein: CASSDGTGASGNTIYF. Written as DNA, the CDR3 is TGCGCCAGCAGCGATGGGACAGGGGCCTCTGGAAACACCATATATTTT. The entire variable domain, with the rest obtained from reference TRBV5-1 and TRBJ1-3, is as follows: KAGVTQTPRYLIKTRGQQVTLSCSPISGHRSVSWYQQTPGQGLQFLFEYFSETQRNKGNFPGRFSGRQFSNSRSEMNVSTLELGDSALYLCASSDGTGASGNTIYFGEGSWLTVV.

CDR3 DNA: TGTGCCAGCAGCGGGGCTAGCGGTCCCTACGAGCAGTACTTC. It specifies CASSGASGPYEQYF. V and J are TRBV9 and TRBJ2-7, with TRBD2 matching 7 bases. J was trimmed by 2 bases and V by 3 bases; bases with no gene match: 5. Germline CDR1 SGDLS, CDR2 YYNGEE. The CDR3 length is 14 residues.

Only one count was recorded for this clone. The gene calls are TRBV6-5 and TRBJ2-1; the D is unclear. Trimming took 11 bases from V and 2 from J, leaving 13 bases between them. CDR3 size: 13 residues. The germline gives CDR1 MNHEY, CDR2 SVGAGI. The CDR3 DNA follows: TGTGCCTCCCGGCCCCGGCCCTACAATGAGCAGTTCTTC. This codes for CASRPRPYNEQFF.

For the CDR3, the DNA is TGCGCCAGCAGTGGATCTCGGCCTAATGAAAAACTGTTTTTT. Translation: CASSGSRPNEKLFF. The chain is built from TRBV10-2 and TRBJ1-4; no definite D call. Per germline, CDR1 WSHSY and CDR2 SAAADI. With 4 bases removed from V and 3 bases from J, the gap between germline ends came to 9 bases. This CDR3 contains 14 residues.

The chain joins TRBV19 to TRBJ2-7; 7 bases fit TRBD2. Germline V lookup: CDR1 LNHDA, CDR2 SQIVND (reference sequence). J lost 2 bases, V lost 0 bases, and 7 bases had no gene match. This CDR3 region has 16 residues. This CDR3 is CASSIDVGGSPYEQYF. The CDR3 nucleotides read TGTGCCAGTAGTATAGATGTCGGCGGGAGCCCCTACGAGCAGTACTTC.

This clone was detected once. The chain carries TRBV10-1 and TRBJ1-1, with TRBD1 matching 10 bases. Losses at the gene ends were 10 bases for V and 7 bases for J; bases not matched to a gene: 30. This CDR3 comprises 20 residues. Germline assignment: CDR1 WNHNN and CDR2 SYGVQD (reference sequence). CDR3 protein: CATPPGQGICFGPLYVEAFF. The CDR3 bases are TGCGCCACCCCCCCGGGACAGGGGATTTGTTTTGGGCCGCTTTACGTTGAAGCTTTCTTT.

CDR3 sequence (DNA): TGTGCCAGCAGCTCCAGGGGGCGCGACGAGCAGTACTTC. This sequence encodes CASSSRGRDEQYF. The genes are TRBV7-9 and TRBJ2-7, with 8 bases that match TRBD1. The J segment lost 5 bases and the V segment lost 4 bases, leaving 4 bases of the junction unmatched. The CDR3 loop spans 13 amino acids. The germline gives CDR1 SEHNR, CDR2 FQNEAQ (reference sequence).

A remark on this clone: One end of the junction is discordant with germline, which a read error may explain. Other DNA sequences in the sample encode the same CDR3. The rearrangement links TRBV30 to TRBJ2-6; 10 bases line up with TRBD1. The germline V gene has CDR1 GTSNPN and CDR2 SVGIG (reference sequence). This CDR3 has 17 residues. CDR3 in DNA: TGCGCCTGGAGTTCCGGGACAGGGGTAACTGGGGCCAACGTCCTGACTTTC. It codes for CAWSSGTGVTGANVLTF.

This chain joins TRBV29-1 and TRBJ2-1, with 10 nucleotides matching TRBD1. This CDR3 is 14 amino acids long. V lost 5 bases and J lost 3; bases outside the gene matches: 4. Germline loops: CDR1 SQVTM, CDR2 ANQGSEA. CDR3 sequence: CSVNRDRGYNEQFF. CDR3 nucleotides: TGCAGCGTTAACCGGGACAGGGGCTACAATGAGCAGTTCTTC.

This chain connects TRBV19 to TRBJ2-7; 8 bases match TRBD1. The CDR3 has 16 residues. The ends lost 6 bases at V and 4 bases at J; junction bases unmatched: 14. CDR1 and CDR2 from the germline V gene are LNHDA and SQIVND (reference sequence). CDR3 amino acids: CASSRDAGQGGYEQYF. CDR3 DNA: TGTGCCAGTAGCCGGGACGCTGGACAGGGAGGATACGAGCAGTACTTC.

DNA of the CDR3: TGTGCCAGCAGTCCGGGACAGGGATTCGACACTGAAGCTTTCTTT. As protein: CASSPGQGFDTEAFF. V usage is TRBV7-3 and J usage is TRBJ1-1; TRBD1 agrees at 9 bases. CDR1 and CDR2 from the germline V gene are SGHTA and FQGTGA. The CDR3 is 15 residues long. The J segment lost 3 bases and the V segment lost 6 bases, leaving 8 bases of the junction unmatched.

This sequence joins TRBV10-3 and TRBJ1-6; TRBD1 is a possible D gene (6 bases). V was trimmed by 4 bases and J by 8 bases, leaving 15 bases between them. The CDR3 length is 15 residues. Germline lookup yields CDR1 ENHRY and CDR2 SYGVKD. For the CDR3, the DNA is TGTGCCATCAGTGGTGTTCGGGGGGCTGATTCACCCCTCCACTTT. This sequence encodes CAISGVRGADSPLHF.

This clone occurred a few times. V usage is TRBV7-2 and J usage is TRBJ2-5; D possibly corresponds to TRBD2 (5 bases). Per the germline V gene, CDR1 is SGHTA and CDR2 is FQGNSA. V gave up 2 bases and J gave up 4 bases, with 8 bases separating them. The CDR3 runs 13 residues. The CDR3 protein is CASSLWRAETQYF. CDR3 bases: TGTGCCAGCAGCTTATGGCGGGCAGAGACCCAGTACTTC.

CDR3 in amino acids: CASSFREYGYTF. In DNA form, the CDR3 reads TGTGCCAGCAGTTTTCGGGAATATGGCTACACCTTC. The chain couples TRBV28 to TRBJ1-2; D is undetermined. V lost 3 bases and J lost 5, with 7 bases in between. The CDR3 consists of 12 residues. CDR1 is MDHEN, CDR2 SYDVKM, per germline.

The rearrangement joins TRBV5-1 to TRBJ1-2; TRBD1 matches at 9 bases. The V gene end was trimmed by 4 bases and the J gene end by 3 bases; junction bases not matched to a gene: 4. CDR1 and CDR2 from the germline V gene are SGHRS and YFSETQ. The CDR3 loop spans 14 amino acids. The CDR3 protein is CASSVGTGYYGYTF. CDR3 in DNA: TGCGCCAGCAGCGTCGGGACAGGGTACTATGGCTACACCTTC.

The chain has TRBV28 and TRBJ1-3; D is uncertain. This CDR3 spans 14 amino acids. V shed 5 bases and J shed 6 bases, with 14 bases lying between them. The germline V gene has CDR1 MDHEN and CDR2 SYDVKM. The CDR3: CASSPFGNLNTIYF. The CDR3 bases are TGTGCCAGCAGTCCCTTCGGGAACCTAAACACCATATATTTT.

J is TRBJ2-5 and V is TRBV14, with D possibly being TRBD2 (6 bases). The V gene's germline CDR1 is SGHDN and CDR2 FVKESK. CDR3 length equals 16 residues. Trimming pared 0 bases from V and 5 bases from J, leaving 16 bases between. The CDR3 reads CASSQDSYGLPETQYF. The CDR3 coding sequence is TGTGCCAGCAGCCAAGATTCGTATGGACTACCGGAGACCCAGTACTTC.

This clone is medium-sized. This chain connects TRBV11-2 to TRBJ2-2; D remains unclear. There are 14 residues in the CDR3. Germline V gene data show CDR1 as SGHAT and CDR2 as FQNNGV. With 3 bases removed from V and 1 base from J, the gap between germline ends came to 6 bases. CDR3 sequence reads: CASSLVRNTGELFF. The CDR3 DNA reads as TGTGCCAGCAGCTTGGTCCGGAACACCGGGGAGCTGTTTTTT.

V is TRBV4-3 and J is TRBJ2-3, with 10 bases lining up with TRBD2. Losses at the gene ends were 0 bases for V and 3 bases for J; bases not matched to a gene: 18. Germline CDR1 LGHNA, CDR2 YSLEER. The CDR3 sequence is 21 residues long. CDR3 DNA sequence: TGCGCCAGCAGCCAAGATCGTAGTGGCAGTAGCGGGGGGCGGTGGACAGATACGCAGTATTTT. Protein sequence: CASSQDRSGSSGGRWTDTQYF.

This clone was detected only once. This chain uses TRBV5-4 with TRBJ2-5; D not resolved. Trimming shortened V by 1 base and J by 2 bases, and 6 bases separated the two germline ends. Germline V gene lookup returns CDR1 SGHNT and CDR2 YYREEE (reference sequence). The CDR3 sequence is 13 residues long. DNA of the CDR3: TGTGCCAGCAGCTTGTACAGTCAAGAGACCCAGTACTTC. Residues: CASSLYSQETQYF.

The V and J genes are TRBV4-3 and TRBJ1-1, with TRBD1 matching over 7 bases. The CDR3 extends over 15 amino acids. The V gene end was trimmed by 4 bases and the J gene end by 5 bases; junction bases not matched to a gene: 10. CDR1 is LGHNA, CDR2 YSLEER, per germline. The CDR3 nucleotides are TGCGCCAGCAGCCGGCAGTTGCAGGGGGAAACTGAAGCTTTCTTT. Its translation is CASSRQLQGETEAFF.

The J gene is TRBJ2-3, the V gene TRBV27; 11 bases agree with TRBD2. CDR1 is MNHEY and CDR2 is SMNVEV in the germline V gene (reference sequence). The length of the CDR3 is 16 residues. J was trimmed by 2 bases and V by 5 bases; bases with no gene match: 6. CDR3 nucleotides: TGTGCCAGCAGTGCCTCACTAGCGGGAGTCACAGATACGCAGTATTTT. The encoded protein is CASSASLAGVTDTQYF.

This rearrangement joins TRBV28 to TRBJ2-2; 10 positions match TRBD1. Looked up from germline, CDR1 is MDHEN and CDR2 is SYDVKM. The CDR3 contains 15 residues. J gave up 7 bases and V 6 bases, and 8 bases lay outside the gene matches. CDR3 loop: CASRSGTGVIGELFF. Here the CDR3 DNA reads TGTGCCAGCAGATCCGGGACAGGGGTAATCGGGGAGCTGTTTTTT.

The chain combines TRBV5-1 with TRBJ2-5; D might be TRBD1 (5 bases). Germline lookup yields CDR1 SGHRS and CDR2 YFSETQ. CDR3 length equals 16 residues. The V end was cut by 0 bases, the J end by 0 bases, with 12 bases between. The CDR3 here is CASSLGADSYQETQYF. The CDR3 nucleotides read TGCGCCAGCAGCTTGGGGGCAGACAGTTACCAAGAGACCCAGTACTTC.

This chain uses TRBV18 with TRBJ2-2; D is unresolved. The CDR3 runs 13 residues. V lost 2 bases, J lost 6 bases, and 7 bases lay in between. Germline assignment: CDR1 KGHSH and CDR2 LQKENI. The CDR3 reads CASSPDLSGELFF. The CDR3 nucleotides are TGTGCCAGCTCACCAGACCTGTCCGGGGAGCTGTTTTTT. The whole variable domain, filled in from reference TRBV18 and TRBJ2-2, reads NAGVMQNPRHLVRRRGQEARLRCSPMKGHSHVYWYRQLPEEGLKFMVYLQKENIIDESGMPKERFSAEFPKEGPSILRIQQVVRGDSAAYFCASSPDLSGELFFGEGSRLTVL.

This clone was found many times. This chain connects TRBV18 to TRBJ2-2; 9 nucleotides match TRBD1. The CDR3 length is 15 residues. The trim removed 6 bases at V and 4 bases at J, leaving 6 bases unmatched. Germline V gives CDR1 KGHSH, CDR2 LQKENI. The CDR3 loop reads CASSATGGSTGELFF. CDR3 DNA sequence: TGTGCCAGCTCCGCAACAGGGGGCAGCACCGGGGAGCTGTTTTTT.

This chain joins TRBV29-1 and TRBJ1-1; D unresolved. Germline V gives CDR1 SQVTM, CDR2 ANQGSEA. The CDR3 is made up of 16 amino acids. V was cut by 4 bases and J by 0 bases, with 18 bases left in between. CDR3 protein: CSVVGSEERMNTEAFF. The DNA for the CDR3 is TGCAGCGTTGTAGGGTCCGAGGAACGCATGAACACTGAAGCTTTCTTT.